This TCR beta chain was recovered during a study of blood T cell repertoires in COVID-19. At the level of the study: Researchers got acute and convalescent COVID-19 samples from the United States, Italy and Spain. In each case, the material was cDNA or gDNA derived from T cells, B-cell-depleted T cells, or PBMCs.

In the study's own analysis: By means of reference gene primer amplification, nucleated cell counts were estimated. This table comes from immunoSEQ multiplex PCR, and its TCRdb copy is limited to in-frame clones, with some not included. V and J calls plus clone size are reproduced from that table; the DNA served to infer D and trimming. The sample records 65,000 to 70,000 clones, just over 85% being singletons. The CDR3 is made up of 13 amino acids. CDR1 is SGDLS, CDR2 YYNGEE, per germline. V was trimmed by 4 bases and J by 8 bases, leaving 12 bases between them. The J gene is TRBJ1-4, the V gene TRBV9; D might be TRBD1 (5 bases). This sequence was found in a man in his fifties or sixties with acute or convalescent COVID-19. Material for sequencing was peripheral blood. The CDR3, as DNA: TGTGCCAGCAGCCAGGGCGGGGGGGAAAAACTGTTTTTT. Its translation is CASSQGGGEKLFF.